This TCR beta chain emerged from a study of CD8 T cells in ankylosing spondylitis (dated by TCRdb to the late 2010s). For the wider study: The study set out to find disease-linked TCR variants by profiling T cell receptor beta repertoires in ankylosing spondylitis patients and healthy donors. The full study cohort comprised about 24 ankylosing spondylitis patients and some 110 healthy donors. Samples of peripheral blood were taken, and for ankylosing spondylitis patients, synovial fluid was collected as well.

General findings and caveats noted by the study authors: Significant enrichment of the disease-linked clones was reported in matched synovial fluid samples from ankylosing spondylitis patients. Some motif variants had previously been reported in the synovial fluid and blood of reactive arthritis patients, which suggests shared mechanisms of disease initiation. A TCR beta motif of several highly homologous amino acid variants appeared characteristic of blood from ankylosing spondylitis patients. A CD8+ phenotype was shown by the disease-linked clones, which were found at relatively low frequencies in peripheral blood.

The CDR3 starts with the cysteine, ends with the phenylalanine, and has 11 residues. Only the CDR3 region is kept as DNA, spanning 33 bases read in frame from base 1. Between the V and J ends, shortened by 6 bases and 3 bases respectively, the junction contains 6 bases. CDR1 is given as KGHSH and CDR2 as LQKENI, both from the germline V gene. TCRdb records Illumina HiSeq 2500 as the sequencer. Quantitative 5'-RACE with molecular barcodes was the method used to prepare the TCR beta libraries. The authors' analysis ran thus. A new computational method based on a probabilistic model of VDJ rearrangement was used to identify disease-linked TCR variants. TCRdb cleaned the public reads at Q25 with fastp, built clones with MiXCR and kept in-frame beta chains. Rows with a matching CDR3 protein are joined into one entry that keeps the most common DNA and genes. The V and J calls follow TCRdb's processing rather than the paper's. The sample table records more than 400,000 distinct CDR3 sequences; about 5% of these occur just once. The top ten constitute under 4.5% of the sample.

Many counts were recorded for this clonotype. The target of this receptor is not known. No much larger clone exists at a distance of one base, and base qualities are not known. The sample taken for sequencing was blood, either unsorted or a sorted T cell fraction (not recorded which). The chain links TRBV18 with TRBJ2-7; a confident D gene designation cannot be given. This clonotype was sampled from a male donor with ankylosing spondylitis. The CDR3 amino acid sequence is: CASSKDYEQYF. In nucleotide form, the sequence is TGTGCCAGCTCGAAGGACTACGAGCAGTACTTC.